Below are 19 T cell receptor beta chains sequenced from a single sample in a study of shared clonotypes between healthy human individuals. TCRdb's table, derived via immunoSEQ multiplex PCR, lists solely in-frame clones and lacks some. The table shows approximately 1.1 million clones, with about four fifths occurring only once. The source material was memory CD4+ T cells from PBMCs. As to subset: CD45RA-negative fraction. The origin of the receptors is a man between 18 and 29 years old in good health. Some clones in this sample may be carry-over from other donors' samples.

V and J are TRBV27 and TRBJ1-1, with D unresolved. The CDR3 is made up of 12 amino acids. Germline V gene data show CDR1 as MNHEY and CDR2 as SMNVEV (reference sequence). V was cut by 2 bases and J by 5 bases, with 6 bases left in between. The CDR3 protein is CASSLAGTEAFF. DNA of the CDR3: TGTGCCAGCAGTTTAGCCGGGACTGAAGCTTTCTTT.

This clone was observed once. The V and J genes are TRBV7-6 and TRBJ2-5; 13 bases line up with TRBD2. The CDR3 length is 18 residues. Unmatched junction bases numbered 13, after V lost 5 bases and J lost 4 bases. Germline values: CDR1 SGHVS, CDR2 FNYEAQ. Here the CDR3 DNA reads TGTGCCAGCAGCACCGGACTAGCGGGAGCCAGAGTTAGAGAGACCCAGTACTTC. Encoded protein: CASSTGLAGARVRETQYF.

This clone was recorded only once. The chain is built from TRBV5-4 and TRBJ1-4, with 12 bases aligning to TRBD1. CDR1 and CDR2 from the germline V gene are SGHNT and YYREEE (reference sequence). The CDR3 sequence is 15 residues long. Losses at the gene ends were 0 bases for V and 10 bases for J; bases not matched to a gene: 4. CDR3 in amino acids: CASSLAGTGGGKLFF. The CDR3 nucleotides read TGTGCCAGCAGCTTGGCCGGGACAGGGGGCGGAAAACTGTTTTTT.

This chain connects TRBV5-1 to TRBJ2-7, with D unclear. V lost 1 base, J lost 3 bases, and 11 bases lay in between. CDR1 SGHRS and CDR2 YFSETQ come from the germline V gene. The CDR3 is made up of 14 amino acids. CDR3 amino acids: CASSLLTSVYEQYF. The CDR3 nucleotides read TGCGCCAGCAGCTTGTTGACTTCTGTCTACGAGCAGTACTTC.

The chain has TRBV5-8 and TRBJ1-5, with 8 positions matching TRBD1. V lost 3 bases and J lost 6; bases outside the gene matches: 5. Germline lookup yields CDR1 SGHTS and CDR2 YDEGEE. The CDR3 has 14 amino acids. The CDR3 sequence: CASSWTGLVQPQHF. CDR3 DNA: TGTGCCAGCAGCTGGACAGGGCTCGTTCAGCCCCAGCATTTT.

CDR3 sequence reads: CASSRTSGYSNEQFF. The CDR3 nucleotides are TGTGCCAGCAGCCGGACTAGCGGGTATAGTAATGAGCAGTTCTTC. V usage is TRBV11-3 and J usage is TRBJ2-1; 11 bases line up with TRBD2. Per germline, CDR1 SGHNT and CDR2 YENEEA. The CDR3 runs to 15 residues. V trimming: 5 bases; J trimming: 7 bases; junction bases outside the gene matches: 7.

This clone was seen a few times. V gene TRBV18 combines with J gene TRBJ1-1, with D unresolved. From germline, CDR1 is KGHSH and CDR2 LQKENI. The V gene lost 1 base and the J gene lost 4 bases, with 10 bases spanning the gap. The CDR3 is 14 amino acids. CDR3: CASSPQGGVTEAFF. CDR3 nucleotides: TGTGCCAGCTCACCACAGGGTGGGGTCACTGAAGCTTTCTTT.

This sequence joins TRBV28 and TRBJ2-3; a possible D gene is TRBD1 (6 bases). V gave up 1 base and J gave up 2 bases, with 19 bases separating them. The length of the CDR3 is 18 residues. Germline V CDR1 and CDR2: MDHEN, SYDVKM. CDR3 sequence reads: CASSLSPYRVKNTDTQYF. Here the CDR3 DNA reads TGTGCCAGCAGTTTATCGCCTTACAGGGTGAAGAACACAGATACGCAGTATTTT.

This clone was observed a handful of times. CDR3 DNA sequence: TGTGCCAGCAGCCAGACGCACCTACTTCGGGACTATGGCTACACCTTC. Its protein product is CASSQTHLLRDYGYTF. This chain uses TRBV4-2 with TRBJ1-2, with D uncertain. The CDR3 extends over 16 amino acids. Trimming took off 3 bases at V and 3 bases at J, with 17 bases between the two ends. Per the germline V gene, CDR1 is LGHNA and CDR2 is YNFKEQ.

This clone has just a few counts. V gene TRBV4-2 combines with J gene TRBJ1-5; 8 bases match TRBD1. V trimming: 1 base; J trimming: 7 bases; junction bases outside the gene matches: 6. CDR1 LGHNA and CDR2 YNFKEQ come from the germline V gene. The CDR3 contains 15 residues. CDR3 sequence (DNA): TGTGCCAGCAGCCAAGGCGGACAGGGTCGACAGCCCCAGCATTTT. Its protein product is CASSQGGQGRQPQHF.

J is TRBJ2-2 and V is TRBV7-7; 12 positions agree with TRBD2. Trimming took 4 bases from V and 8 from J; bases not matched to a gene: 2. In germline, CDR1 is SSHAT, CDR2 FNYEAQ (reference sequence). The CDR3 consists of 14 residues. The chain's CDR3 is CASSSGTSGGELFF. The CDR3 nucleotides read TGTGCCAGCAGCTCGGGGACTAGCGGGGGGGAGCTGTTTTTT. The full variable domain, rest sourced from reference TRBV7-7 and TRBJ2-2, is GAGVSQSPRYKVTKRGQDVTLRCDPISSHATLYWYQQALGQGPEFLTYFNYEAQPDKSGLPSDRFSAERPEGSISTLTIQRTEQRDSAMYRCASSSGTSGGELFFGEGSRLTVL.

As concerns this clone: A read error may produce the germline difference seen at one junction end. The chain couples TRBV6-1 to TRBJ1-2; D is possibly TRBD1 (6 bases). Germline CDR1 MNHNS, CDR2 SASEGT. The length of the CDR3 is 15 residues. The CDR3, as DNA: TGTGCCATCAGTGAACTGACAGGAGAGGACTATGGCTACACCTTC. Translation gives CAISELTGEDYGYTF.

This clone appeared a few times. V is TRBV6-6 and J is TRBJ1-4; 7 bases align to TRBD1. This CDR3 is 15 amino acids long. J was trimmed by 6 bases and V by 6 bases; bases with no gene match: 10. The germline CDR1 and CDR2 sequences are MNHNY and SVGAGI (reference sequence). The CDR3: CASRGGGGTDEKLFF. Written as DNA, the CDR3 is TGTGCCAGCAGAGGGGGCGGCGGCACGGATGAAAAACTGTTTTTT.

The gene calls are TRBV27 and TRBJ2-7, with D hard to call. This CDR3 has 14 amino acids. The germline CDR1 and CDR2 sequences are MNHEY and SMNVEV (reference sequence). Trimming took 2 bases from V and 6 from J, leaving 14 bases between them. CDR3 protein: CASSLRARTGEQYF. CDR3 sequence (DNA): TGTGCCAGCAGTTTAAGGGCCCGGACGGGCGAGCAGTACTTC.

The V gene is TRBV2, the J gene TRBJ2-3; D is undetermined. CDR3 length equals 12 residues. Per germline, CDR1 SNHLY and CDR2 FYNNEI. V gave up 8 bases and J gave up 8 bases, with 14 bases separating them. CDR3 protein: CASFQVVGTQYF. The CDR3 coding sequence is TGTGCCAGCTTTCAGGTGGTCGGTACGCAGTATTTT.

The CDR3 spells CASSYGRGQFF. Here the CDR3 DNA reads TGTGCCAGCAGTTACGGACGGGGGCAGTTCTTC. The gene calls are TRBV6-5 and TRBJ2-1; D possibly corresponds to TRBD2 (5 bases). Trimming removed 2 bases at V and 12 bases at J, with 8 bases between. The CDR3 is made up of 11 amino acids. From germline, CDR1 is MNHEY and CDR2 SVGAGI.

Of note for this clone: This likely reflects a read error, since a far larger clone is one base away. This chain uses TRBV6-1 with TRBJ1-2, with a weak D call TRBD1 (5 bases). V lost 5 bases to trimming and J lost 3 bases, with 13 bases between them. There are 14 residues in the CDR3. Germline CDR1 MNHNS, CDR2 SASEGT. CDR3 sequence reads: CASSQNGADYGYTF. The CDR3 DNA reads TGTGCCAGCAGTCAAAACGGGGCGGACTATGGCTACACCTTC.

CDR3 coding DNA: TGTGCCATTCGGGACACTCCCTACGAGCAGTACTTC. It codes for CAIRDTPYEQYF. The chain recombines TRBV2 with TRBJ2-7; TRBD1 might be the D (6 bases). Germline loops: CDR1 SNHLY, CDR2 FYNNEI. V was shortened by 10 bases and J by 2 bases, with 12 bases between the two germline ends. The CDR3 totals 12 residues.

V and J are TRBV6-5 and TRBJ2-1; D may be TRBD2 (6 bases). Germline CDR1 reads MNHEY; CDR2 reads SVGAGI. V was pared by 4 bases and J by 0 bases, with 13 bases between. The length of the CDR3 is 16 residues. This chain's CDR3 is CASSLLGLSSYNEQFF. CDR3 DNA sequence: TGTGCCAGCAGTTTGCTAGGACTAAGCTCCTACAATGAGCAGTTCTTC.